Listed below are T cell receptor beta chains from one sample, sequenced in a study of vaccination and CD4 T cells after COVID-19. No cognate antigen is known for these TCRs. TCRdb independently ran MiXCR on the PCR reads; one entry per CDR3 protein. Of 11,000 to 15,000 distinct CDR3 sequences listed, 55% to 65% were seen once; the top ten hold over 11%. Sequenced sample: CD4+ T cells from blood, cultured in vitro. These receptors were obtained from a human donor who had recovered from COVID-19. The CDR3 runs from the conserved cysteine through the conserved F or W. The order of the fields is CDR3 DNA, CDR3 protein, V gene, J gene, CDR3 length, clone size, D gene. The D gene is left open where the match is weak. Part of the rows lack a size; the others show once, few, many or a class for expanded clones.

CDR3nt: TGTGCCAGCAGCTTAGACACTGGTGGCTACACCTTC
CDR3aa: CASSLDTGGYTF
v_gene: TRBV7-9
j_gene: TRBJ1-2
len: 12
abundance: .
d_gene: .

CDR3nt: TGCAGTGCTCAGGACTCTACTAGCACAGATACGCAGTATTTT
CDR3aa: CSAQDSTSTDTQYF
v_gene: TRBV20-1
j_gene: TRBJ2-3
len: 14
abundance: .
d_gene: .

CDR3nt: TGTGCCAGCAGAGGAGATTCCTACGAGCAGTACTTC
CDR3aa: CASRGDSYEQYF
v_gene: TRBV2
j_gene: TRBJ2-7
len: 12
abundance: .
d_gene: .

CDR3nt: TGTGCCAGCAAACCTAGCGGGAGGGGTGAGCAGTACTTC
CDR3aa: CASKPSGRGEQYF
v_gene: TRBV2
j_gene: TRBJ2-7
len: 13
abundance: .
d_gene: TRBD2

CDR3nt: TGTGCCAGCACACTCCGGGACAACTCTGGAAACACCATATATTTT
CDR3aa: CASTLRDNSGNTIYF
v_gene: TRBV6-4
j_gene: TRBJ1-3
len: 15
abundance: few
d_gene: .

CDR3nt: TGCAGTGCTAGATCGGCCGGGACCCTTAGTTACGAGCAGTACTTC
CDR3aa: CSARSAGTLSYEQYF
v_gene: TRBV20-1
j_gene: TRBJ2-7
len: 15
abundance: .
d_gene: .

CDR3nt: TGTGCCAGCAGTTCAATGGGTGGACAGGGCGATGAGCAGTTCTTC
CDR3aa: CASSSMGGQGDEQFF
v_gene: TRBV28
j_gene: TRBJ2-1
len: 15
abundance: .
d_gene: TRBD1

CDR3nt: TGCAGTGCTAATACAGGGCCCAATGGCTACACCTTC
CDR3aa: CSANTGPNGYTF
v_gene: TRBV20-1
j_gene: TRBJ1-2
len: 12
abundance: once
d_gene: .

CDR3nt: TGTGCCAGCAACAAGGACAGGGAAAGCAATCAGCCCCAGCATTTT
CDR3aa: CASNKDRESNQPQHF
v_gene: TRBV28
j_gene: TRBJ1-5
len: 15
abundance: .
d_gene: TRBD1

CDR3nt: TGCAGTGCTAGAGATTCGCGGGGAGGCAGGGTGAAACAGCCCCAGCATTTT
CDR3aa: CSARDSRGGRVKQPQHF
v_gene: TRBV20-1
j_gene: TRBJ1-5
len: 17
abundance: few
d_gene: .

CDR3nt: TGTGCCACCAGTGATTCTCCTTTTCGACTAGCGGGAGGCCGTAGCACAGATACGCAGTATTTT
CDR3aa: CATSDSPFRLAGGRSTDTQYF
v_gene: TRBV24-1
j_gene: TRBJ2-3
len: 21
abundance: .
d_gene: TRBD2

CDR3nt: TGTGCCAGCAGCTTAGCCATGGCAACCGACAGCACCGGGGAGCTGTTTTTT
CDR3aa: CASSLAMATDSTGELFF
v_gene: TRBV7-2
j_gene: TRBJ2-2
len: 17
abundance: .
d_gene: .

CDR3nt: TGTGCCAGCAGCTCAAACCGTTTTTCGGCCTACGAGCAGTACTTC
CDR3aa: CASSSNRFSAYEQYF
v_gene: TRBV7-8
j_gene: TRBJ2-7
len: 15
abundance: once
d_gene: .

CDR3nt: TGTGCCAGCAGTGAAGACCTGGACACGGGCTCCTACGAGCAGTACTTC
CDR3aa: CASSEDLDTGSYEQYF
v_gene: TRBV2
j_gene: TRBJ2-7
len: 16
abundance: .
d_gene: .

CDR3nt: TGCAGTGCTAGAGGGGACTCCTACGAGCAGTACTTC
CDR3aa: CSARGDSYEQYF
v_gene: TRBV20-1
j_gene: TRBJ2-7
len: 12
abundance: .
d_gene: .

CDR3nt: TGTGCCAGCAGCAAAGGCGGTGTGCCACCGGATCGGAATTGCAATCAGCCCCAGCATTTT
CDR3aa: CASSKGGVPPDRNCNQPQHF
v_gene: TRBV21-1
j_gene: TRBJ1-5
len: 20
abundance: .
d_gene: .

CDR3nt: TGTGCCAGCAGTGATCAGGCCGTTAAGGCCCTCCACTTT
CDR3aa: CASSDQAVKALHF
v_gene: TRBV2
j_gene: TRBJ1-6
len: 13
abundance: .
d_gene: .

CDR3nt: TGTGCCATCAGTGAGACAGCAAACGCCGGGGAGCTGTTTTTT
CDR3aa: CAISETANAGELFF
v_gene: TRBV10-3
j_gene: TRBJ2-2
len: 14
abundance: .
d_gene: .

CDR3nt: TGTGCCAGCAGCCGCGGCGCGCGGGAGGGCCGCTACGAGCAGTACTTC
CDR3aa: CASSRGAREGRYEQYF
v_gene: TRBV7-2
j_gene: TRBJ2-7
len: 16
abundance: .
d_gene: TRBD2

CDR3nt: TGTGCCAGCAGAAGGACTAGCGGCTACGAGCAGTACTTC
CDR3aa: CASRRTSGYEQYF
v_gene: TRBV6-2/TRBV6-3
j_gene: TRBJ2-7
len: 13
abundance: .
d_gene: TRBD2

CDR3nt: TGTGCCAGCTCTCTTGAGACCCTCTCCTACGAGCAGTACTTC
CDR3aa: CASSLETLSYEQYF
v_gene: TRBV7-3
j_gene: TRBJ2-7
len: 14
abundance: .
d_gene: .

CDR3nt: TGTGCCAGCAGCTACGAGGTGGCTGAAGCTTTCTTT
CDR3aa: CASSYEVAEAFF
v_gene: TRBV7-9
j_gene: TRBJ1-1
len: 12
abundance: few
d_gene: .

CDR3nt: TGTGCCAGCAGCTTAGCGCTTGGGGGGCAAGAGACCCAGTACTTC
CDR3aa: CASSLALGGQETQYF
v_gene: TRBV7-2
j_gene: TRBJ2-5
len: 15
abundance: few
d_gene: .

CDR3nt: TGTGCCATCAGTCCTATTACTAGCGACCCCTACAATGAGCAGTTCTTC
CDR3aa: CAISPITSDPYNEQFF
v_gene: TRBV10-3
j_gene: TRBJ2-1
len: 16
abundance: once
d_gene: TRBD2

CDR3nt: TGCAGTGCTACTAGCTCTGGGGCCAACGTCCTGACTTTC
CDR3aa: CSATSSGANVLTF
v_gene: TRBV20-1
j_gene: TRBJ2-6
len: 13
abundance: .
d_gene: .

CDR3nt: TGCAGCGTTTCCTGGAGGCAAGAGACCCAGTACTTC
CDR3aa: CSVSWRQETQYF
v_gene: TRBV29-1
j_gene: TRBJ2-5
len: 12
abundance: .
d_gene: .

CDR3nt: TGCAGTGCTAGTCTACATCGCTCTGGAAACACCATATATTTT
CDR3aa: CSASLHRSGNTIYF
v_gene: TRBV20-1
j_gene: TRBJ1-3
len: 14
abundance: few
d_gene: .

CDR3nt: TGTGCCAGTAGTATAACCCCCCGGACTAGCAATCACGAGCAGTACTTC
CDR3aa: CASSITPRTSNHEQYF
v_gene: TRBV19
j_gene: TRBJ2-7
len: 16
abundance: .
d_gene: TRBD2

CDR3nt: TGCAGTGCAACGGGACTAGCGGGAGGTCCCGGAGATACGCAGTATTTT
CDR3aa: CSATGLAGGPGDTQYF
v_gene: TRBV20-1
j_gene: TRBJ2-3
len: 16
abundance: .
d_gene: TRBD2

CDR3nt: TGTGCCTGGATGCGGGGCACGGGCTCCTACAATGAGCAGTTCTTC
CDR3aa: CAWMRGTGSYNEQFF
v_gene: TRBV30
j_gene: TRBJ2-1
len: 15
abundance: .
d_gene: .

CDR3nt: TGTGCCAGCAGTGACAGGGCGGGCACTGAAGCTTTCTTT
CDR3aa: CASSDRAGTEAFF
v_gene: TRBV2
j_gene: TRBJ1-1
len: 13
abundance: .
d_gene: .

CDR3nt: TGTGCCAGCAGCCCCGGGGCCAACTATGGCTACACCTTC
CDR3aa: CASSPGANYGYTF
v_gene: TRBV5-4
j_gene: TRBJ1-2
len: 13
abundance: .
d_gene: .

CDR3nt: TGTGCCACTACCACAGGGGGCGATCAGCCCCAGCATTTT
CDR3aa: CATTTGGDQPQHF
v_gene: TRBV10-3
j_gene: TRBJ1-5
len: 13
abundance: .
d_gene: TRBD1

CDR3nt: TGTGCCAGCAGTGAAGCACAGGGGACTGAAGCTTTCTTT
CDR3aa: CASSEAQGTEAFF
v_gene: TRBV6-1
j_gene: TRBJ1-1
len: 13
abundance: few
d_gene: TRBD1

CDR3nt: TGTGCCAGCAAAGCCCTACATTCGGGGGACGGGGAGCTGTTTTTT
CDR3aa: CASKALHSGDGELFF
v_gene: TRBV6-1
j_gene: TRBJ2-2
len: 15
abundance: .
d_gene: .

CDR3nt: TGTGCCAGCAGCTTAGGGGGTGGGACCGCCCCCTACAATGAGCAGTTCTTC
CDR3aa: CASSLGGGTAPYNEQFF
v_gene: TRBV11-2
j_gene: TRBJ2-1
len: 17
abundance: .
d_gene: .

CDR3nt: TGTGCCAGCAGCTTAGAGCCAGGATTAAGTGGAGGAGAGACCCAGTACTTC
CDR3aa: CASSLEPGLSGGETQYF
v_gene: TRBV7-9
j_gene: TRBJ2-5
len: 17
abundance: .
d_gene: .

CDR3nt: TGTGCCAGCAGCTTGAAGGAGCGGTTTGCCGGGGAGCTGTTTTTT
CDR3aa: CASSLKERFAGELFF
v_gene: TRBV5-6
j_gene: TRBJ2-2
len: 15
abundance: few
d_gene: .

CDR3nt: TGTGCCACCAGTGGGGGACAGGGGAGCTCCTACAATGAGCAGTTCTTC
CDR3aa: CATSGGQGSSYNEQFF
v_gene: TRBV24-1
j_gene: TRBJ2-1
len: 16
abundance: .
d_gene: TRBD1

CDR3nt: TGTGCCAGCAGTCCCTTGTCGGGACTAGCGGCCTCAGATACGCAGTATTTT
CDR3aa: CASSPLSGLAASDTQYF
v_gene: TRBV28
j_gene: TRBJ2-3
len: 17
abundance: .
d_gene: TRBD2

CDR3nt: TGTGCCAGCACCAAGGCAGGGGAAGAGACCCAGTACTTC
CDR3aa: CASTKAGEETQYF
v_gene: TRBV28
j_gene: TRBJ2-5
len: 13
abundance: .
d_gene: .